The 7 T cell receptor beta chains in this list originate from one sample, sequenced in a study of persistence of HIV-infected CD4 T cells. The immunoSEQ assay was version 4, run in survey mode. The protocol was immunoSEQ multiplex PCR, while the TCRdb copy is restricted to in-frame clones and leaves out a portion. The repertoire holds 50,000 or so clones, with under 85% as singletons. Lysates of CMV-infected fibroblasts at approximately 9.6 ug/mL stimulated these cells. CD40L/CD69 double-negative CD45RO-high memory CD4+ T cells were collected. What these receptors recognize is not known. Source: CD4+ T cells sorted from PBMCs after approximately 19-hour stimulation, taken from a patient who received antiretroviral therapy. The receptors were sampled from an adult man with HIV who was CMV-seropositive.

CDR3 sequence: CASSLRLAGGRTQYF. Written as DNA, the CDR3 is TGTGCCAGTAGTTTAAGACTAGCGGGAGGGAGGACGCAGTATTTT. The gene calls are TRBV19 and TRBJ2-3; 14 bases line up with TRBD2. The V gene end was trimmed by 5 bases and the J gene end by 9 bases; junction bases not matched to a gene: 7. Looked up from germline, CDR1 is LNHDA and CDR2 is SQIVND (reference sequence). This CDR3 has 15 amino acids.

The rearrangement joins TRBV19 to TRBJ1-2, with D possibly TRBD1 on 6 matching bases. V dropped 0 bases and J dropped 6 bases, with 11 bases sitting between them. The CDR3 loop spans 14 amino acids. The germline V gene has CDR1 LNHDA and CDR2 SQIVND (reference sequence). The CDR3 DNA follows: TGTGCCAGTAGTATAGATGTACAGGGCAATGGCTACACCTTC. Translation: CASSIDVQGNGYTF.

The CDR3 loop is CASSELKANYGYTF. In DNA form, the CDR3 reads TGTGCCAGCAGTGAACTTAAGGCTAACTATGGCTACACCTTC. The chain carries TRBV2 and TRBJ1-2; D ambiguous. CDR3 length: 14 residues. Germline V gene data show CDR1 as SNHLY and CDR2 as FYNNEI. V shed 2 bases and J shed 0 bases, with 7 bases lying between them.

The CDR3 is CASRATQNTEAFF. The CDR3 coding sequence is TGTGCCAGCAGAGCCACCCAGAACACTGAAGCTTTCTTT. The chain uses TRBV5-6 and TRBJ1-1; D not resolved. The germline V gene has CDR1 SGHDT and CDR2 YYEEEE. Trimming left V 5 bases short and J 1 base short, with 9 bases between. The CDR3 length is 13 residues. The full variable domain, completed using reference TRBV5-6 and TRBJ1-1, is DAGVTQSPTHLIKTRGQQVTLRCSPKSGHDTVSWYQQALGQGPQFIFQYYEEEERQRGNFPDRFSGHQFPNYSSELNVNALLLGDSALYLCASRATQNTEAFFGQGTRLTVV.

The V gene is TRBV5-6, the J gene TRBJ1-4; 8 nucleotides match TRBD1. Germline trimming cut 3 bases from V and 14 bases from J; bases unmatched to any gene: 15. The V gene's germline CDR1 is SGHDT and CDR2 YYEEEE. The CDR3 spans 15 residues. CDR3 region: CASSSSLRGRVGLFF. The CDR3 nucleotides are TGTGCCAGCAGCTCCAGTCTCAGGGGGCGCGTCGGCCTGTTTTTT.

The chain joins TRBV5-4 to TRBJ1-1; D is undetermined. CDR1 is SGHNT and CDR2 is YYREEE in the germline V gene (reference sequence). Trimming pared 2 bases from V and 0 bases from J, leaving 8 bases between. CDR3 length: 14 amino acids. The CDR3 spells CASSLGPMNTEAFF. CDR3 DNA: TGTGCCAGCAGCTTAGGACCCATGAACACTGAAGCTTTCTTT.

This chain joins TRBV5-6 and TRBJ2-7; maybe TRBD2 (5 bases). The CDR3 length is 11 residues. Germline V gene data show CDR1 as SGHDT and CDR2 as YYEEEE. Between the trimmed V and J ends, which lost 4 bases and 3 bases, there was a span of 5 bases. In nucleotides, the CDR3 is TGTGCCAGCAGCGAGGGCTACGAGCAGTACTTC. It translates to CASSEGYEQYF.